This TCR beta chain was obtained from a study of vaccination effects on CD4 cells after COVID-19. Germline CDR1 and CDR2: SGHTA and FQGNSA. Trimming took 7 bases from V and 9 from J, leaving 13 bases between them. The CDR3 length is 13 residues. Cultured cells yielded isolated CD4+ T cells after nine to ten days. On both days 3 and 7, half of the culture medium was replaced with IL-2 medium. Sequencing used immunoSEQ multiplex PCR; TCRdb keeps in-frame clones, though not all of them. The table records 40,000 to 55,000 clones, roughly four fifths of them present only once. Notes on this clone: Its antigen remains unknown.

The V gene is TRBV7-2, the J gene TRBJ1-6; D remains unclear. The starting material was CD4+ T cells from PBMCs cultured without peptide, obtained before COVID-19 vaccination. The sequence came from a human donor who had a prior SARS-CoV-2 infection. CDR3 in DNA: TGTGCCAGCACCCCCACCCCCGTTTCACCCCTCCACTTT. It codes for CASTPTPVSPLHF.